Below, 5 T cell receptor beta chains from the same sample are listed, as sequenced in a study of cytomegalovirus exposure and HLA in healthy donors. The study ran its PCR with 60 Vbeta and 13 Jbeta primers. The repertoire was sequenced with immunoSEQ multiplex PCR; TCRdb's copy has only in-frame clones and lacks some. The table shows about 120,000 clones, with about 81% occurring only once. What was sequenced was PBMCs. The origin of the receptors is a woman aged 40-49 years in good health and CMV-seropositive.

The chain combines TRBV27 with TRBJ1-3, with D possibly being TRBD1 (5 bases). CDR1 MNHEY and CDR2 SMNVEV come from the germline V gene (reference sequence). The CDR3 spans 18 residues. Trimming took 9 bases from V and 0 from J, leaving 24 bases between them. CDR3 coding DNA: TGTGCCAGAGCTCTCCGACAGACACTCCCGAGCTCTGGAAACACCATATATTTT. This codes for CARALRQTLPSSGNTIYF.

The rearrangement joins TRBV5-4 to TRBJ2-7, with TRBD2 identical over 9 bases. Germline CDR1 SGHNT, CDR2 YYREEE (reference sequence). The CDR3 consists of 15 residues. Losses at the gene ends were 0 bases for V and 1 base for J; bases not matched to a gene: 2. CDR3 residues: CASSLGAGGSYEQYF. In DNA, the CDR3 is TGTGCCAGCAGCTTGGGAGCGGGAGGATCCTACGAGCAGTACTTC.

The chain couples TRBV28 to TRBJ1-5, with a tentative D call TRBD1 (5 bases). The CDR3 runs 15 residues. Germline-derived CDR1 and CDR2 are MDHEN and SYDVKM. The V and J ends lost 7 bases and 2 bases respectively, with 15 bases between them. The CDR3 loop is CASTNPGMGNQPQHF. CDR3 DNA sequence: TGTGCCAGCACTAATCCAGGGATGGGCAATCAGCCCCAGCATTTT.

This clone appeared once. The CDR3 spells CASRNDRANTIYF. In DNA, the CDR3 is TGTGCCAGCAGAAACGACAGGGCTAACACCATATATTTT. The V and J genes are TRBV6-5 and TRBJ1-3, with 7 positions matching TRBD1. This CDR3 spans 13 amino acids. Unmatched junction bases numbered 6, after V lost 6 bases and J lost 7 bases. Germline V CDR1 and CDR2: MNHEY, SVGAGI.

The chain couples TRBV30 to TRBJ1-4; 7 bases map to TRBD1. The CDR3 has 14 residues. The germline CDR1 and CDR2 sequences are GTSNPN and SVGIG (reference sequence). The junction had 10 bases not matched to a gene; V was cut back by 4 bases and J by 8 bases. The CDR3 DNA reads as TGTGCCTGGACCATGGGAGCGACAGGGGAAAAACTGTTTTTT. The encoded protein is CAWTMGATGEKLFF.